Given below is one T cell receptor (beta chain) in context. The entry originates in a study of blood T cell repertoires in COVID-19. Overall study context: Acute and convalescent COVID-19 samples came from the United States, Italy and Spain. The analysed material was cDNA or gDNA that came from T cells, B-cell-depleted T cells, or PBMCs.

Methods used by the authors: How many nucleated cells were present was estimated from reference gene primer amplification. Generated by immunoSEQ multiplex PCR, the TCRdb table keeps only in-frame clones and is missing some. V and J calls and clone size are given by that table; D and trimming were obtained from the DNA. The data hold about 72,000 clones, with 82% observed a single time. V was clipped by 2 bases and J by 2 bases, with 12 bases between them. The CDR3 runs 15 residues. CDR1 KGHSH and CDR2 LQKENI come from the germline V gene. The material sequenced was peripheral blood. The source of this sequence is a human donor in a cohort sampled during active COVID-19. The chain links TRBV18 to TRBJ1-1; possibly TRBD1 for D (6 bases). The CDR3 here is CASSPSAQGNTEAFF. DNA of the CDR3: TGTGCCAGCTCACCAAGTGCACAGGGTAACACTGAAGCTTTCTTT.